Below are 32 T cell receptor beta chains sequenced from a single sample in a study of T cells after posttransplantation cyclophosphamide. TCRdb keeps only in-frame clones here, not all; method: immunoSEQ multiplex PCR. The table has over 5,500 clones, just under 80% seen once. Sequences were obtained from memory CD4+ T cells sorted from blood. These receptor sequences come from a woman in her fifties or sixties in good health and a related stem cell transplant donor.

This chain links TRBV4-3 with TRBJ2-1, with 7 bases that match TRBD2. V gave up 4 bases and J gave up 0 bases; unmatched junction bases: 3. The CDR3 spans 15 residues. Per the germline V gene, CDR1 is LGHNA and CDR2 is YSLEER. CDR3 region: CASSPGGSSYNEQFF. CDR3 bases: TGCGCCAGCAGCCCCGGGGGGAGCTCCTACAATGAGCAGTTCTTC.

This sequence joins TRBV5-5 and TRBJ2-7; 7 positions match TRBD1. The CDR3 runs to 14 residues. CDR1 is SGHKS and CDR2 is YYEKEE in the germline V gene (reference sequence). J lost 2 bases, V lost 1 base, and 3 bases had no gene match. The CDR3 protein is CASSLQGGPYEQYF. CDR3 sequence (DNA): TGTGCCAGCAGCTTGCAAGGGGGCCCCTACGAGCAGTACTTC.

The chain links TRBV13 to TRBJ2-1; TRBD1 is a possible D gene (6 bases). The CDR3 is 16 amino acids. The V gene's germline CDR1 is PRHDT and CDR2 FYEKMQ (reference sequence). Trimming cost V 6 bases and J 6 bases, with 21 bases left between them. The CDR3 reads CASSSPTGSGLNEQFF. CDR3 nucleotide sequence: TGTGCCAGCAGTTCGCCGACAGGTTCGGGCCTCAATGAGCAGTTCTTC.

This clone was found a few times. The chain joins TRBV27 to TRBJ2-1, with 15 bases that match TRBD2. The CDR3 has 17 residues. The germline V gene encodes CDR1 MNHEY and CDR2 SMNVEV (reference sequence). Trimming took 6 bases from V and 7 from J; bases not matched to a gene: 10. CDR3: CASSSNLGLAGGNEQFF. CDR3 coding DNA: TGTGCCAGCAGCTCAAATCTGGGACTAGCGGGAGGAAATGAGCAGTTCTTC.

The V gene is TRBV5-4, the J gene TRBJ1-5; 8 bases are a match to TRBD1. The CDR3 spans 14 residues. CDR1 is SGHNT and CDR2 is YYREEE in the germline V gene (reference sequence). Trimming cost V 3 bases and J 6 bases; bases outside gene matches: 5. The CDR3 DNA is TGTGCCAGCAGCTCACAGGGGGGGGGTCAGCCCCAGCATTTT. Its translation: CASSSQGGGQPQHF.

The V gene is TRBV28, the J gene TRBJ1-4, with TRBD1 matching 9 bases. CDR1 is MDHEN and CDR2 is SYDVKM in the germline V gene. Unmatched junction bases numbered 4, after V lost 6 bases and J lost 2 bases. The CDR3 covers 15 residues. CDR3: CASRAGQGTNEKLFF. Written as DNA, the CDR3 is TGTGCCAGCAGAGCGGGACAGGGCACTAATGAAAAACTGTTTTTT.

J is TRBJ2-6 and V is TRBV27, with D perhaps matching TRBD2 (6 bases). Trimming shortened V by 8 bases and J by 2 bases, and 13 bases separated the two germline ends. The CDR3 sequence is 15 residues long. Germline CDR1 MNHEY, CDR2 SMNVEV (reference sequence). The CDR3 bases are TGTGCCAGCCGAGTGGGGGGAACTGGGGCCAACGTCCTGACTTTC. Amino acids: CASRVGGTGANVLTF.

This clone occurred once. CDR3 DNA sequence: TGTGCCAGCAGTCCCTCTAGCGGGGGAAGGGGGGAGCAGTACTTC. Its protein product is CASSPSSGGRGEQYF. V usage is TRBV27 and J usage is TRBJ2-7, with 10 nucleotides matching TRBD2. Trimming at V came to 5 bases and at J to 7 bases, leaving 11 bases not matched to a gene. Germline lookup yields CDR1 MNHEY and CDR2 SMNVEV (reference sequence). The CDR3 contains 15 residues.

This clone came up once. This chain uses TRBV27 with TRBJ2-1, with no clear D. V shed 5 bases and J shed 0 bases, with 11 bases lying between them. The length of the CDR3 is 15 residues. In germline, CDR1 is MNHEY, CDR2 SMNVEV (reference sequence). The DNA for the CDR3 is TGTGCCAGCAGTCCTATCCGGAGCTCCTACAATGAGCAGTTCTTC. Translation: CASSPIRSSYNEQFF.

This clone was counted a few times. This chain uses TRBV5-6 with TRBJ2-4; 16 positions match TRBD2. Per germline, CDR1 SGHDT and CDR2 YYEEEE. The CDR3 is 19 residues long. The trim removed 1 base at V and 2 bases at J, leaving 6 bases unmatched. The CDR3 is CASSLLGLAGGPSKNIQYF. Written as DNA, the CDR3 is TGTGCCAGCAGCTTGCTGGGACTAGCGGGAGGGCCTTCCAAAAACATTCAGTACTTC.

As regards this clone: An end of the junction differs from the germline gene, which may be a read error. The V gene is TRBV7-3, the J gene TRBJ2-2, with a tentative D call TRBD1 (6 bases). Germline V gene lookup returns CDR1 SGHTA and CDR2 FQGTGA. This CDR3 comprises 14 residues. The CDR3 nucleotides are TGTGTCAGCAGCGCGACAGGATACACCGGGGAGCTGTTTTTT. Protein sequence: CVSSATGYTGELFF.

The chain employs TRBV7-8 and TRBJ2-2; weak D call: TRBD1 (5 bases). The V end was cut by 0 bases, the J end by 3 bases, with 8 bases between. Per germline, CDR1 SGHVS and CDR2 FQNEAQ. CDR3 length equals 15 residues. CDR3 bases: TGTGCCAGCAGCTTAGCCAGGGTATACACCGGGGAGCTGTTTTTT. Amino acids: CASSLARVYTGELFF.

The sample holds a few counts of this clone. The chain carries TRBV5-4 and TRBJ2-7; 10 bases map to TRBD2. Trimming at V came to 3 bases and at J to 4 bases, leaving 4 bases not matched to a gene. CDR1 is SGHNT, CDR2 YYREEE, per germline (reference sequence). The CDR3 length is 14 residues. CDR3 sequence: CASSSSGSKYEQYF. For the CDR3, the DNA is TGTGCCAGCAGCTCTAGCGGGAGTAAATACGAGCAGTACTTC.

CDR3 amino acids: CAIGNRGNTGELFF. The CDR3 nucleotides read TGTGCCATTGGCAACAGGGGGAACACCGGGGAGCTGTTTTTT. The rearrangement links TRBV10-3 to TRBJ2-2; TRBD1 matches at 7 bases. In germline, CDR1 is ENHRY, CDR2 SYGVKD. This CDR3 comprises 14 residues. V dropped 9 bases and J dropped 1; count of bases not matched to a gene: 5.

The gene calls are TRBV7-2 and TRBJ2-7, with TRBD1 as a possible D gene (6 bases). The CDR3 length is 15 residues. Germline V lookup: CDR1 SGHTA, CDR2 FQGNSA. V was pared by 5 bases and J by 3 bases, with 17 bases between. The CDR3 nucleotides are TGTGCCAGCAGCACCAAAGGGGGTGGGAACTACGAGCAGTACTTC. This codes for CASSTKGGGNYEQYF.

This clone has only one observation. V is TRBV28 and J is TRBJ1-2; the D gene is possibly TRBD1 (6 bases). V was pared by 2 bases and J by 5 bases, with 9 bases between. The CDR3 has 13 amino acids. Germline CDR1 reads MDHEN; CDR2 reads SYDVKM. CDR3 sequence: CASSLGQGYGYTF. The CDR3 nucleotides read TGTGCCAGCAGTTTAGGGCAGGGGTATGGCTACACCTTC.

The J gene is TRBJ2-7, the V gene TRBV28; D perhaps matches TRBD1 (6 bases). The CDR3 is made up of 14 amino acids. The ends were cut back, 5 bases at V and 0 bases at J, with 11 bases in the middle. Germline-derived CDR1 and CDR2 are MDHEN and SYDVKM. The CDR3 DNA reads TGTGCCAGCAGTCCCTGGGGGCTCTCCTACGAGCAGTACTTC. It specifies CASSPWGLSYEQYF. Using reference TRBV28 and TRBJ2-7 for the parts outside the CDR3, the full variable domain is DVKVTQSSRYLVKRTGEKVFLECVQDMDHENMFWYRQDPGLGLRLIYFSYDVKMKEKGDIPEGYSVSREKKERFSLILESASTNQTSMYLCASSPWGLSYEQYFGPGTRLTVT.

This sequence joins TRBV19 and TRBJ1-1; TRBD1 agrees at 11 bases. The CDR3 runs to 19 residues. CDR1 and CDR2 (germline): LNHDA, SQIVND (reference sequence). The V gene end was trimmed by 4 bases and the J gene end by 0 bases; junction bases not matched to a gene: 13. The CDR3 here is CASSTRGGQGVYMNTEAFF. The CDR3 bases are TGTGCCAGTAGTACAAGGGGGGGACAGGGGGTCTACATGAACACTGAAGCTTTCTTT.

The chain recombines TRBV18 with TRBJ2-1; possible D gene TRBD1, 6 bases. The CDR3 is 18 residues long. Trimming shortened V by 2 bases and J by 1 base, and 18 bases separated the two germline ends. The germline V gene has CDR1 KGHSH and CDR2 LQKENI. DNA of the CDR3: TGTGCCAGCTCACCAGGGCAGGGGTCCCCGCTTTCCTACAATGAGCAGTTCTTC. Protein sequence: CASSPGQGSPLSYNEQFF.

This clone appeared once. The chain links TRBV2 to TRBJ1-5; the D gene is possibly TRBD1 (5 bases). CDR3 size: 15 residues. Germline V CDR1 and CDR2: SNHLY, FYNNEI. Between the trimmed V and J ends, which lost 2 bases and 7 bases, there was a span of 15 bases. CDR3 protein: CASSEFMGGSQPQHF. The CDR3 bases are TGTGCCAGCAGTGAATTTATGGGGGGGTCGCAGCCCCAGCATTTT. Complete variable domain (other parts from reference TRBV2 and TRBJ1-5): EPEVTQTPSHQVTQMGQEVILRCVPISNHLYFYWYRQILGQKVEFLVSFYNNEISEKSEIFDDQFSVERPDGSNFTLKIRSTKLEDSAMYFCASSEFMGGSQPQHFGDGTRLSIL.

The rearrangement uses TRBV19 and TRBJ2-1, with TRBD2 identical over 9 bases. The germline V gene encodes CDR1 LNHDA and CDR2 SQIVND (reference sequence). The CDR3 length is 16 residues. V lost 4 bases and J lost 4; bases outside the gene matches: 8. The CDR3 nucleotides read TGTGCCAGTAGTACGCTAGCGGGACGGAGGTACAATGAGCAGTTCTTC. It translates to CASSTLAGRRYNEQFF.

This sequence joins TRBV27 and TRBJ1-5; 9 nucleotides line up with TRBD1. The CDR3 totals 18 residues. Germline CDR1 is MNHEY and CDR2 is SMNVEV (reference sequence). Trimming at V came to 1 base and at J to 0 bases, leaving 7 bases not matched to a gene. CDR3 bases: TGTGCCAGCAGTTTATGGGGACAGGGAGGGGGTAGCAATCAGCCCCAGCATTTT. Translated, it gives CASSLWGQGGGSNQPQHF.

In DNA, the CDR3 is TGTGCCAGCAGCTTGGTACCGGGGAACACTGAAGCTTTCTTT. Protein product: CASSLVPGNTEAFF. This sequence joins TRBV5-5 and TRBJ1-1, with no clear D. Between the trimmed V and J ends, which lost 0 bases and 1 base, there was a span of 7 bases. Germline V gives CDR1 SGHKS, CDR2 YYEKEE (reference sequence). The CDR3 runs 14 residues.

The chain carries TRBV15 and TRBJ1-6; a weak D match, TRBD1 (6 bases). V was shortened by 0 bases and J by 7 bases, with 13 bases between the two germline ends. The CDR3 has 16 residues. Germline assignment: CDR1 LNHNV and CDR2 YYDKDF (reference sequence). CDR3 coding DNA: TGTGCCACCAGCAGAGATTCAGGGGCAGAAAATTCACCCCTCCACTTT. Its translation: CATSRDSGAENSPLHF.

The genes are TRBV19 and TRBJ2-7; no reliable D call. V lost 3 bases and J lost 0, with 9 bases in between. Germline V gives CDR1 LNHDA, CDR2 SQIVND (reference sequence). CDR3 length: 14 residues. CDR3 nucleotide sequence: TGTGCCAGTAGTATCACCGAGAGCTCCTACGAGCAGTACTTC. This codes for CASSITESSYEQYF.

V usage is TRBV15 and J usage is TRBJ1-2; 11 bases agree with TRBD1. The CDR3 runs to 13 residues. The J segment lost 8 bases and the V segment lost 4 bases, leaving 3 bases of the junction unmatched. Germline values: CDR1 LNHNV, CDR2 YYDKDF (reference sequence). The CDR3: CATSIGTGGGYTF. The CDR3 DNA sequence: TGTGCCACCAGCATAGGGACAGGGGGAGGCTACACCTTC.

The chain couples TRBV7-3 to TRBJ1-1; D is unclear. From germline, CDR1 is SGHTA and CDR2 FQGTGA. V lost 5 bases, J lost 6 bases, and 7 bases lay in between. There are 11 residues in the CDR3. CDR3 DNA: TGTGCCAGCAGCACCGGGGCTGAAGCTTTCTTT. Translated: CASSTGAEAFF.

The chain joins TRBV6-1 to TRBJ1-1; a possible D gene is TRBD1 (6 bases). The CDR3 is made up of 12 amino acids. The V and J ends lost 8 bases and 3 bases respectively, with 10 bases between them. The germline V gene encodes CDR1 MNHNS and CDR2 SASEGT. CDR3 DNA: TGTGCCAGCGCCAGGGGTGACACTGAAGCTTTCTTT. This gives the protein CASARGDTEAFF.

The CDR3 protein is CASSLLLRDNEQFF. The CDR3, as DNA: TGCGCCAGCAGCCTCCTCCTCCGGGACAATGAGCAGTTCTTC. V is TRBV4-1 and J is TRBJ2-1; D is unclear. The CDR3 covers 14 residues. Between the trimmed V and J ends, which lost 4 bases and 5 bases, there was a span of 12 bases. Germline CDR1 reads MGHRA; CDR2 reads YSYEKL.

This clone was detected only a few times. The chain links TRBV9 to TRBJ2-2, with D unclear. V lost 2 bases, J lost 8 bases, and 13 bases lay in between. The CDR3 has 14 amino acids. The germline CDR1 and CDR2 sequences are SGDLS and YYNGEE. The CDR3 DNA sequence: TGTGCCAGCAGCGTCGCCCCACGCGGTGGGGAGCTGTTTTTT. Its protein is CASSVAPRGGELFF.

The chain employs TRBV21-1 and TRBJ2-1; the D call TRBD2 from the table was never checked on the DNA. TRBV21-1 is annotated as a pseudogene. The CDR3 contains 14 residues. The CDR3 protein is CASSSGSSYNEQFF. CDR3 DNA sequence: TGTGCCAGCAGCAGCGGGAGCTCCTACAATGAGCAGTTCTTC.

The chain uses TRBV25-1 and TRBJ2-5; TRBD2 matches at 8 bases. Germline CDR1 and CDR2: MGHDK and SYGVNS. The ends lost 9 bases at V and 5 bases at J; junction bases unmatched: 8. The CDR3 runs to 13 residues. The CDR3 is CASSGEGGETQYF. The CDR3 region has the DNA TGTGCCAGTAGCGGGGAGGGTGGGGAGACCCAGTACTTC.